The clone carrying this TCR beta chain was seen repeatedly, ten times or more. Its antigen remains unknown. This entry comes from a study of T cells in Graves' hyperthyroidism and ophthalmopathy. Study findings and constraints: Most clonotypes expanded in the thyroid (above 0.001) were also present in blood.

A lack of ophthalmopathy progression within 18 months defined stable Graves' hyperthyroidism. On the basis of clinical symptoms, serum thyroxine and TRAb, thyroid ultrasound and orbital computed tomography, diagnoses were made. Fresh peripheral blood, 10 ml, was the source of the PBMCs. It was RNA transcripts that yielded the amplified TCR beta CDR3 regions. The study used the HTBI primer set for a first-round RT-PCR of the TCR CDR3. A single record per CDR3 protein comes from TCRdb applying MiXCR to the multiplex PCR reads. The sample includes around 420,000 distinct CDR3 sequences, approximately 15% of them seen just once. Germline assignment: CDR1 LGHNT and CDR2 FRNRAP. This CDR3 spans 18 amino acids. Trimming cost V 2 bases and J 3 bases, with 20 bases left between them.

The sequence was obtained from a woman aged 18-29 years with Graves' hyperthyroidism. Material: blood. The chain combines TRBV12-5 with TRBJ1-3; D may be TRBD1 (6 bases). CDR3 DNA: TGTGCTAGTGGTTTGACCCCGGACAGCGATAAGAGTGGAAACACCATATATTTT. The encoded protein is CASGLTPDSDKSGNTIYF. Full variable domain (outside the CDR3, taken from reference TRBV12-5 and TRBJ1-3): DARVTQTPRHKVTEMGQEVTMRCQPILGHNTVFWYRQTMMQGLELLAYFRNRAPLDDSGMPKDRFSAEMPDATLATLKIQPSEPRDSAVYFCASGLTPDSDKSGNTIYFGEGSWLTVV.